Here is one T cell receptor (beta chain) with its context. Its antigen is not known. Time point described: blood at routine non-recurrence follow-up after resection. Whole RNA was taken from tumor, nontumor lung or frozen PBMC; it was then sequenced unsorted. This specimen comes from a study of spatial heterogeneity in lung cancer. Looking at the study overall: The cohort: over 70 early-stage, untreated non-small cell lung cancer patients. Available follow-up PBMC samples, collected a median of about 2 years post-resection, were sequenced.

The CDR3 consists of 13 residues. The V and J ends lost 8 bases and 1 base respectively, with 11 bases between them. CDR1 and CDR2 from the germline V gene are MDHEN and SYDVKM. TCRdb re-analysed the 5' RACE reads in MiXCR, keeping a single row per CDR3 protein. Altogether around 110,000 distinct CDR3 sequences are present, less than 15% being singletons, with the ten largest covering roughly 15%. Study-wide results and caveats: Circulating ubiquitous expanded tumor TCRs were observed more frequently at resection than at follow-up.

The sequences come from PBMCs, collected at follow-up. The chain combines TRBV28 with TRBJ1-1; no reliable D call. This sequence was found in a male donor with early-stage non-small cell lung cancer. The CDR3 region has the DNA TGTGCCAGCGCGAGGAGGGCGAACACTGAAGCTTTCTTT. Protein sequence: CASARRANTEAFF.